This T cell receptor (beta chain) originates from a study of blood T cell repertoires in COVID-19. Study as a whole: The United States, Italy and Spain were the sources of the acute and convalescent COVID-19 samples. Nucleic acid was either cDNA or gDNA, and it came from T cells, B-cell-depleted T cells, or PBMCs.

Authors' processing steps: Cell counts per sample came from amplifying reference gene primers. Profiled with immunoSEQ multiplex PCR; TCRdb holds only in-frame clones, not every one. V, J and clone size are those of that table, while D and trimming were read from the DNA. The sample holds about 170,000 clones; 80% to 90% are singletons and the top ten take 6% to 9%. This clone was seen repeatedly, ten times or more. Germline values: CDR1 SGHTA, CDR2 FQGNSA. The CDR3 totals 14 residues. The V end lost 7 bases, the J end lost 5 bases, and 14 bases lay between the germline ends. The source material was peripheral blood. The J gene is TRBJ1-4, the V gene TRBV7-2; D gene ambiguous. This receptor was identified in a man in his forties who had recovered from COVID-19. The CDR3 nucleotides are TGTGCCAGCAAAGGCGGGTTTGGCAATGAAAAACTGTTTTTT. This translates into CASKGGFGNEKLFF.